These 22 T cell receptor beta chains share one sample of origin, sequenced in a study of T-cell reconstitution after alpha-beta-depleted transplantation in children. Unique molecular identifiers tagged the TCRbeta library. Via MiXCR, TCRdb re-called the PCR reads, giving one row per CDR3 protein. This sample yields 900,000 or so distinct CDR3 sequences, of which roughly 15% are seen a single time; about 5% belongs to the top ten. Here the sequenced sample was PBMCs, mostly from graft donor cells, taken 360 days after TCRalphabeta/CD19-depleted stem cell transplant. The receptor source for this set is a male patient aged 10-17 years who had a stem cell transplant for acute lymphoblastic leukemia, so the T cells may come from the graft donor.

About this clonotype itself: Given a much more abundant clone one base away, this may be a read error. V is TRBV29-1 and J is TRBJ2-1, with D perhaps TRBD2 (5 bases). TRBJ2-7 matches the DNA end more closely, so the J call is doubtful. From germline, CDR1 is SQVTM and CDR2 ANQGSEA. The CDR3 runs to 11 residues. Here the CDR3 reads CSAERASEQYF. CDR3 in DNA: TGCAGCGCCGAGAGGGCGAGTGAGCAGTACTTC.

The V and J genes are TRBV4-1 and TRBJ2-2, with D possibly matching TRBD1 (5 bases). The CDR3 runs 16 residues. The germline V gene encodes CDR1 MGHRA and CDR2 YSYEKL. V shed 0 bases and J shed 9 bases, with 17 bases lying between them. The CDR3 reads CASSQDQGSRARELFF. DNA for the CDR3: TGCGCCAGCAGCCAAGATCAGGGATCGCGTGCTAGGGAGCTGTTTTTT.

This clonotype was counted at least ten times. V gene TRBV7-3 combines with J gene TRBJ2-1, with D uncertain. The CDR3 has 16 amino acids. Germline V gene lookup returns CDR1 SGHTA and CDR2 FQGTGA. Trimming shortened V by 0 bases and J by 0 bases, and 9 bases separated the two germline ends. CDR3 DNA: TGTGCCAGCAGCTTAACATTGAAAAGCTCCTACAATGAGCAGTTCTTC. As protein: CASSLTLKSSYNEQFF. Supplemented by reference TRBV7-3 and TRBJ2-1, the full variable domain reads GAGVSQTPSNKVTEKGKYVELRCDPISGHTALYWYRQSLGQGPEFLIYFQGTGAADDSGLPNDRFFAVRPEGSVSTLKIQRTERGDSAVYLCASSLTLKSSYNEQFFGPGTRLTVL.

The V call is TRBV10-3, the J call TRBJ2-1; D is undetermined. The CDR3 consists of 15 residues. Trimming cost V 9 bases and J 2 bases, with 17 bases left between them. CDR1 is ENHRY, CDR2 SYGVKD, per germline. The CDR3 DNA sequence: TGTGCCATATCAGGTTTTTTTACCGCCTACAATGAGCAGTTCTTC. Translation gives CAISGFFTAYNEQFF.

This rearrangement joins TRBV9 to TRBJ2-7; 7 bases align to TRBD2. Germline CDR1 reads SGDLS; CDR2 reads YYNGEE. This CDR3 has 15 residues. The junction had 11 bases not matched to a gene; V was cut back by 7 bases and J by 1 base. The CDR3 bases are TGTGCCAGCGGGGTCGGCGGGAGCTTTTCCTACGAGCAGTACTTC. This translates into CASGVGGSFSYEQYF.

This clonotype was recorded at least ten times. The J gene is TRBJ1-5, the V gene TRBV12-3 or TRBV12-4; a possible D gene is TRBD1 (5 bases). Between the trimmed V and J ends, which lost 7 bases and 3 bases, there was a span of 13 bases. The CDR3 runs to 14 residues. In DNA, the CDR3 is TGTGCCAGCACCTCAGGGACCCCCAATCAGCCCCAGCATTTT. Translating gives CASTSGTPNQPQHF.

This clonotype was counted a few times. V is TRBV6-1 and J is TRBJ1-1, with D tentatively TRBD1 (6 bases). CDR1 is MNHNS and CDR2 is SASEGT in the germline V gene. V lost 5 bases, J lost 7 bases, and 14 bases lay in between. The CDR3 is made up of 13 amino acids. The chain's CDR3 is CASSKTGIGEAFF. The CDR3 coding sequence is TGTGCCAGCAGTAAGACAGGTATAGGTGAAGCTTTCTTT.

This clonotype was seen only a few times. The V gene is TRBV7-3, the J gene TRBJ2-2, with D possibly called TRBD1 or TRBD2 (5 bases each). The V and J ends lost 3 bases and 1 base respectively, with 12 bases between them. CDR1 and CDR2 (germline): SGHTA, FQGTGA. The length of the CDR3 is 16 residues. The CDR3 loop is CASSFLGTGNTGELFF. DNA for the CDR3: TGTGCCAGCAGCTTTCTCGGGACCGGGAACACCGGGGAGCTGTTTTTT.

The DNA for the CDR3 is TGTGCCAGCAGCTTAGGTCATGCGGGGGTGGGTGAGCAGTTCTTC. Its translation: CASSLGHAGVGEQFF. V is TRBV7-8 and J is TRBJ2-1, with 7 bases fitting TRBD2. From germline, CDR1 is SGHVS and CDR2 FQNEAQ. V was pared by 1 base and J by 9 bases, with 9 bases of the junction left unmatched. This CDR3 contains 15 residues.

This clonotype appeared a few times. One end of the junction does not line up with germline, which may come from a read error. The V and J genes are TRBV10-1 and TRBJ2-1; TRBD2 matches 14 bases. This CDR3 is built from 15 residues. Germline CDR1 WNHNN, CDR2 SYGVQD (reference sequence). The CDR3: CASRIKPGLAGELLF. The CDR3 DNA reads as TGCGCCAGCAGAATCAAACCGGGACTAGCGGGAGAGTTGCTCTTC.

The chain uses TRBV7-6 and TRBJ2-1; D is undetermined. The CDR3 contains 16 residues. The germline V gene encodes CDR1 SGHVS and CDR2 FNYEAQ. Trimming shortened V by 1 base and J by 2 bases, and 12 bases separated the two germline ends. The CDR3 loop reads CASSLVGGQTYNEQFF. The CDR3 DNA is TGTGCCAGCAGCTTAGTGGGCGGCCAGACCTACAATGAGCAGTTCTTC.

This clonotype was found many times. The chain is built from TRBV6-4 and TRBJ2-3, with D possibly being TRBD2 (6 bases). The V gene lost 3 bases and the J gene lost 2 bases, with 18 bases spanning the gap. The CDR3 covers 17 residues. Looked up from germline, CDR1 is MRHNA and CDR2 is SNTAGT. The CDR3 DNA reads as TGTGCCAGCAGTGAAGACGGGGCGGGATCGGACACAGATACGCAGTATTTT. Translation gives CASSEDGAGSDTDTQYF.

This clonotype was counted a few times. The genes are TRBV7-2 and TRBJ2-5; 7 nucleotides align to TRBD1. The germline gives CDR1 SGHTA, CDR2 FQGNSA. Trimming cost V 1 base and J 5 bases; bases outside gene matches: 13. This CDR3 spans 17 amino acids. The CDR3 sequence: CASSLGQGVPVRETQYF. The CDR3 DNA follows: TGTGCCAGCAGCTTAGGCCAGGGGGTACCCGTGCGGGAGACCCAGTACTTC.

CDR3 sequence (DNA): TGTGCCAGCAGGAGGACAGGGGTCGAACTCTATGGCTACACCTTC. Translation: CASRRTGVELYGYTF. The rearrangement links TRBV12-3 or TRBV12-4 to TRBJ1-2; 9 bases fit TRBD1. CDR3 size: 15 residues. V trimming: 6 bases; J trimming: 4 bases; junction bases outside the gene matches: 9.

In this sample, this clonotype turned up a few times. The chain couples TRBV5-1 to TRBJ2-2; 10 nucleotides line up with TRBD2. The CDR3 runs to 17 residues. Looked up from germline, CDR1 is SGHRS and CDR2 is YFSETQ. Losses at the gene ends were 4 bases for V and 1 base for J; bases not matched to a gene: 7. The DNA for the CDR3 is TGCGCCAGCAGCCTAGGGACTAGCGCACTGAACACCGGGGAGCTGTTTTTT. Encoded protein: CASSLGTSALNTGELFF.

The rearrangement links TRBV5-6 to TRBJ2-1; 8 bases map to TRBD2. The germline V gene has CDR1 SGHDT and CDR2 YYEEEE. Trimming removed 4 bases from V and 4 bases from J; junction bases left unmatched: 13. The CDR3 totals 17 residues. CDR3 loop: CASSPSRREEEYNEQFF. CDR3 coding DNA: TGTGCCAGCAGCCCGAGTAGGCGGGAGGAGGAGTACAATGAGCAGTTCTTC.

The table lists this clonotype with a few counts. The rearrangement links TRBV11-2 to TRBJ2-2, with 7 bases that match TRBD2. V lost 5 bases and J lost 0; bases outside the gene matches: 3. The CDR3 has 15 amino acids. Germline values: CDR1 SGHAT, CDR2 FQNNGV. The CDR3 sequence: CASSPAGPNTGELFF. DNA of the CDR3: TGTGCCAGCAGCCCAGCGGGACCGAACACCGGGGAGCTGTTTTTT.

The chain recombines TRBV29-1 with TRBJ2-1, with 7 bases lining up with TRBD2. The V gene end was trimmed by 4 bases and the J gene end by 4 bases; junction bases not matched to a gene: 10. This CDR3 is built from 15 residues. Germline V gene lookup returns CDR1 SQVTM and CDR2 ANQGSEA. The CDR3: CSVAASGPFYNEQFF. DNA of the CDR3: TGCAGCGTTGCGGCTAGCGGCCCCTTTTACAATGAGCAGTTCTTC.

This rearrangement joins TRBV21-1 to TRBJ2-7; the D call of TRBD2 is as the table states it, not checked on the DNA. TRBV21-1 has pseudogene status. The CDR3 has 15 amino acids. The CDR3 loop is CASSKCLAGTYEQYF. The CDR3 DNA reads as TGTGCCAGCAGCAAGTGTCTAGCGGGGACCTACGAGCAGTACTTC.

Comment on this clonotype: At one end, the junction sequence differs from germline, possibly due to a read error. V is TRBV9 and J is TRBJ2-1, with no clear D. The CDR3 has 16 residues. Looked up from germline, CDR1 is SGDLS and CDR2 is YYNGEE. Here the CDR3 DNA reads TGTGCCAGCAGCGTAGGAATAGGGCTGAAGGGCAATAAGCAGTTCTTC. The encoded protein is CASSVGIGLKGNKQFF.

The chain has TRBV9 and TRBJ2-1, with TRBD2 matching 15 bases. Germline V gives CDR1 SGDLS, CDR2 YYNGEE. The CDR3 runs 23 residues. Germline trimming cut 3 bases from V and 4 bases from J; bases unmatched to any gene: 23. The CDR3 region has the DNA TGTGCCAGCAGCGACAAGACTGGACTAGCGGGAGGGCCCCAGCGAATCAGGTACAATGAGCAGTTCTTC. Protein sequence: CASSDKTGLAGGPQRIRYNEQFF.

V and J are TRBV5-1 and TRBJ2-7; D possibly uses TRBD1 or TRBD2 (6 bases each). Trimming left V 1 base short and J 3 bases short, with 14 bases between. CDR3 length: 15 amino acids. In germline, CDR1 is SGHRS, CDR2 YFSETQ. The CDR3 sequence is CASSLSQGRLYEQYF. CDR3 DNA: TGCGCCAGCAGCTTGTCGCAGGGGAGGCTCTACGAGCAGTACTTC.